This T cell receptor beta chain was sequenced during a study of CD8+ T cells in alopecia areata. On the study more broadly: Treated patients took oral tofacitinib at 5 to 10 mg twice daily.

Details on this clone: No antigen is known for it.

cDNA reverse transcribed from extracted RNA served as the sequencing template. Produced via immunoSEQ multiplex PCR; TCRdb's table is partial and in-frame only. Here the sample spans approximately 9,800 clones, 67% being singletons. Study-level points and caveats: TCRs were shared less clearly across patients than in mice, possibly for HLA-related reasons.

Researchers took lesional scalp punch biopsies and peripheral blood from people who were alopecia areata patients. The source of this sequence is a human donor with alopecia areata. Sequenced sample: skin.

CDR3 sequence: CSAQTETGSGANVLTF. The DNA for the CDR3 is TGCAGCGCCCAAACCGAGACAGGGTCCGGGGCCAACGTCCTGACTTTC. The rearrangement uses TRBV29-1 and TRBJ2-6; TRBD1 matches at 7 bases. After removal of 7 bases from V and 4 bases from J, the junction contained 13 bases not matched to a gene. Germline V CDR1 and CDR2: SQVTM, ANQGSEA. There are 16 residues in the CDR3. The entire variable domain, with the rest obtained from reference TRBV29-1 and TRBJ2-6, is as follows: SAVISQKPSRDICQRGTSLTIQCQVDSQVTMMFWYRQQPGQSLTLIATANQGSEATYESGFVIDKFPISRPNLTFSTLTVSNMSPEDSSIYLCSAQTETGSGANVLTFGAGSRLTVL.